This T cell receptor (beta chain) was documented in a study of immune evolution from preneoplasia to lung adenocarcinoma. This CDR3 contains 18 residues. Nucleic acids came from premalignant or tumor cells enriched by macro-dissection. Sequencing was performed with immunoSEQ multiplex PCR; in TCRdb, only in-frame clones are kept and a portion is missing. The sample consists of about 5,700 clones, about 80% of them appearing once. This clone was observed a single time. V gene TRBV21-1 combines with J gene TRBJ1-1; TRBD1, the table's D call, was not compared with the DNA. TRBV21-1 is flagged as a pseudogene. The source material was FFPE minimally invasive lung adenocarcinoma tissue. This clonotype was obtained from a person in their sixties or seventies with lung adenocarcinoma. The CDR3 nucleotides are TGTGCCAGCAGCTTAACGACAGGGTGTAGGGTTGCGAACACTGAAGCTTTCTTT. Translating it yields CASSLTTGCRVANTEAFF.